Listed here are 27 T cell receptor beta chains from one sample, sequenced in a study of identical twins. TCRdb ran MiXCR on the 5' RACE reads and lists one entry per CDR3 protein. Of roughly 240,000 distinct CDR3 sequences in the sample, 6% to 8.5% are singletons; the top ten hold roughly 5.4%. Another study also made use of these data, one on yellow fever vaccine responses in identical twins.

Input material: CD8+ T cells sorted from blood. These TCRs come from a woman aged 18-35 years in good health.

This clonotype has just a few counts. This rearrangement joins TRBV9 to TRBJ2-7; 7 nucleotides line up with TRBD2. The trim removed 0 bases at V and 3 bases at J, leaving 3 bases unmatched. CDR1 and CDR2 from the germline V gene are SGDLS and YYNGEE. The CDR3 is 14 amino acids. CDR3 coding DNA: TGTGCCAGCAGCGTAGGTGGGGGGGGCTACGAGCAGTACTTC. Translating it yields CASSVGGGGYEQYF.

This clonotype occurred a few times. The J gene is TRBJ2-7, the V gene TRBV7-9; the D call may be TRBD1 or TRBD2 (7 bases each). The germline V gene has CDR1 SEHNR and CDR2 FQNEAQ (reference sequence). V was cut by 5 bases and J by 1 base, with 18 bases left in between. There are 16 residues in the CDR3. The CDR3 DNA is TGTGCCAGCAGCCCCGGGACCAGGGGGGGTTCCTACGAGCAGTACGTC. Translation: CASSPGTRGGSYEQYV.

This clonotype occurred a few times. This rearrangement joins TRBV27 to TRBJ1-1; D not resolved. The CDR3 is 13 amino acids. From germline, CDR1 is MNHEY and CDR2 SMNVEV (reference sequence). The germline V and J ends were trimmed by 1 base and 6 bases, with 9 bases remaining between them. DNA for the CDR3: TGTGCCAGCAGTTTATTGCCGGGGTCTGAAGCTTTCTTT. Translation: CASSLLPGSEAFF.

This clonotype turned up a few times. The chain uses TRBV11-1 and TRBJ1-1; 10 positions agree with TRBD1. The CDR3 contains 16 residues. CDR1 and CDR2 (germline): SGHAT, FQDESV (reference sequence). Trimming took 3 bases from V and 4 from J; bases not matched to a gene: 8. CDR3 loop: CASSFDDRGPGTEAFF. The DNA of the CDR3 is TGTGCCAGCAGCTTCGATGACAGGGGGCCGGGCACTGAAGCTTTCTTT.

About this clonotype itself: One end of the junction varies from germline; a read error may be responsible. The chain links TRBV15 to TRBJ2-1; D could derive from TRBD1 or TRBD2 (5 bases each). This CDR3 is built from 12 residues. The germline V gene has CDR1 LNHNV and CDR2 YYDKDF (reference sequence). The CDR3 loop is CASRVGNNEQFF. The CDR3 coding sequence is TGTGCCTCCAGGGTCGGGAACAATGAGCAGTTCTTC.

In its sample, this clonotype was seen many times. The chain couples TRBV7-3 to TRBJ2-5; maybe TRBD2 (5 bases). Germline V gene lookup returns CDR1 SGHTA and CDR2 FQGTGA. CDR3 length: 16 amino acids. Trimming took 2 bases from V and 3 from J, leaving 16 bases between them. The CDR3, as DNA: TGTGCCAGCAGCTTAGGCAGCGGAGAGGGAGAAGAGACCCAGTACTTC. Translated, it gives CASSLGSGEGEETQYF.

The chain has TRBV15 and TRBJ2-1; 11 bases are a match to TRBD1. This CDR3 has 18 amino acids. The V gene's germline CDR1 is LNHNV and CDR2 YYDKDF (reference sequence). V lost 2 bases and J lost 4; bases outside the gene matches: 10. The CDR3 nucleotides are TGTGCCACCAGCAGACAACCCCGGACAGGGGGCCCTTACAATGAGCAGTTCTTC. Translation gives CATSRQPRTGGPYNEQFF.

There are many counts of this clonotype. V gene TRBV2 combines with J gene TRBJ2-1, with D tentatively TRBD1 (6 bases). The ends were cut back, 3 bases at V and 2 bases at J, with 14 bases in the middle. The germline V gene encodes CDR1 SNHLY and CDR2 FYNNEI. This CDR3 comprises 16 residues. CDR3 nucleotides: TGTGCCAGCAGTGAGAGGTGGACAGAGGCCTACAATGAGCAGTTCTTC. Protein: CASSERWTEAYNEQFF.

This clonotype was seen just once. The chain recombines TRBV7-3 with TRBJ2-3; weak D call: TRBD2 (6 bases). The V gene's germline CDR1 is SGHTA and CDR2 FQGTGA. CDR3 length: 15 residues. V was clipped by 0 bases and J by 4 bases, with 11 bases between them. In DNA form, the CDR3 reads TGTGCCAGCAGCTTAACCGGCGGGATCGCAGATACGCAGTATTTT. It codes for CASSLTGGIADTQYF.

This clonotype has just a few counts. The chain carries TRBV5-1 and TRBJ2-7; 10 nucleotides agree with TRBD1. The CDR3 is 13 amino acids. The ends lost 8 bases at V and 6 bases at J; junction bases unmatched: 8. Germline CDR1 and CDR2: SGHRS and YFSETQ. The DNA for the CDR3 is TGCGCCAGTTACTCCGGACAGGGGGGCGAGCAGTACGTC. Protein product: CASYSGQGGEQYV.

The chain has TRBV7-6 and TRBJ2-1; possibly TRBD2 for D (6 bases). With 3 bases removed from V and 8 bases from J, the gap between germline ends came to 20 bases. This CDR3 has 16 amino acids. Germline assignment: CDR1 SGHVS and CDR2 FNYEAQ. The CDR3 reads CASSLAPGWEEDEQFF. The CDR3 coding sequence is TGTGCCAGCAGCTTGGCGCCGGGTTGGGAGGAGGATGAGCAGTTCTTC.

This chain uses TRBV28 with TRBJ2-3; D is perhaps TRBD1 (5 bases). There are 15 residues in the CDR3. The germline CDR1 and CDR2 sequences are MDHEN and SYDVKM. V was pared by 5 bases and J by 0 bases, with 12 bases between. CDR3 protein: CASSLTGSSTDTQYF. The CDR3 region has the DNA TGTGCCAGCAGTCTCACAGGTTCTAGCACAGATACGCAGTATTTT. The variable domain in full, with the rest retrieved from reference TRBV28 and TRBJ2-3, is DVKVTQSSRYLVKRTGEKVFLECVQDMDHENMFWYRQDPGLGLRLIYFSYDVKMKEKGDIPEGYSVSREKKERFSLILESASTNQTSMYLCASSLTGSSTDTQYFGPGTRLTVL.

In this sample, this clonotype turned up many times. The chain employs TRBV28 and TRBJ2-1; 7 nucleotides align to TRBD2. V lost 3 bases to trimming and J lost 5 bases; unmatched junction nucleotides: 7. The CDR3 contains 15 residues. In germline, CDR1 is MDHEN, CDR2 SYDVKM. CDR3 loop: CASSFRGSRDNEQFF. The DNA of the CDR3 is TGTGCCAGCAGTTTTCGCGGGAGCAGGGACAATGAGCAGTTCTTC.

The rearrangement joins TRBV4-1 to TRBJ1-1; D perhaps matches TRBD1 (5 bases). Germline V gives CDR1 MGHRA, CDR2 YSYEKL. The CDR3 has 14 residues. V lost 3 bases and J 3 bases, leaving 11 bases between the germline ends. Here the CDR3 DNA reads TGCGCCAGCAGCCAGGCCCTGGGGGACACTGAAGCTTTCTTT. Translation: CASSQALGDTEAFF.

This chain links TRBV25-1 with TRBJ2-3, with TRBD2 matching 8 bases. This CDR3 contains 15 residues. Germline CDR1 and CDR2: MGHDK and SYGVNS. With V trimmed by 2 bases and J by 5 bases, 6 bases remained unmatched. The CDR3 DNA follows: TGTGCCAGCAGTGAAGGGCGGGAGGCGAAAGATACGCAGTATTTT. The encoded protein is CASSEGREAKDTQYF.

Ten or more counts support this clonotype. This chain links TRBV7-6 with TRBJ2-2; the D is unclear. Trimming took 7 bases from V and 4 from J, leaving 25 bases between them. Germline CDR1 and CDR2: SGHVS and FNYEAQ. This CDR3 comprises 18 residues. The CDR3 sequence is CASTSDRLLVFGTGELFF. The CDR3 nucleotides read TGTGCCAGCACCTCAGATCGCTTACTCGTTTTTGGCACCGGGGAGCTGTTTTTT. The variable domain in full, with the rest retrieved from reference TRBV7-6 and TRBJ2-2, is GAGVSQSPRYKVTKRGQDVALRCDPISGHVSLYWYRQALGQGPEFLTYFNYEAQQDKSGLPNDRFSAERPEGSISTLTIQRTEQRDSAMYRCASTSDRLLVFGTGELFFGEGSRLTVL.

This clonotype showed up just a few times. The rearrangement joins TRBV7-9 to TRBJ2-7; 7 positions match TRBD1. Germline V CDR1 and CDR2: SEHNR, FQNEAQ (reference sequence). There are 13 residues in the CDR3. The V gene end was trimmed by 4 bases and the J gene end by 3 bases; junction bases not matched to a gene: 3. The CDR3 is CASSSGTDYEQYF. The DNA of the CDR3 is TGTGCCAGCAGCTCCGGGACAGACTACGAGCAGTACTTC. The full variable domain, in which reference TRBV7-9 and TRBJ2-7 provide the parts outside the CDR3, is DTGVSQNPRHKITKRGQNVTFRCDPISEHNRLYWYRQTLGQGPEFLTYFQNEAQLEKSRLLSDRFSAERPKGSFSTLEIQRTEQGDSAMYLCASSSGTDYEQYFGPGTRLTVT.

There are many counts of this clonotype. V and J are TRBV3-1 and TRBJ2-5; 11 bases are a match to TRBD2. Germline trimming cut 6 bases from V and 4 bases from J; bases unmatched to any gene: 4. The CDR3 contains 14 residues. The germline V gene encodes CDR1 LGHDT and CDR2 YNNKEL (reference sequence). The CDR3 reads CASRLAGELETQYF. The CDR3 coding sequence is TGTGCCAGCAGACTAGCGGGAGAATTAGAGACCCAGTACTTC.

The V call is TRBV29-1, the J call TRBJ2-1; 11 nucleotides agree with TRBD2. The V and J ends lost 3 bases and 7 bases, in that order; junction bases with no gene match: 11. The CDR3 contains 16 residues. Germline V gene lookup returns CDR1 SQVTM and CDR2 ANQGSEA. The CDR3 region has the DNA TGCAGCGTTGACTCGGGACTAGCGGTCTATAGGAATGAGCAGTTCTTC. It codes for CSVDSGLAVYRNEQFF.

This clonotype was counted between two and nine times. The chain links TRBV9 to TRBJ1-2, with a tentative D call TRBD1 (6 bases). V was shortened by 3 bases and J by 8 bases, with 14 bases between the two germline ends. CDR3 length equals 13 residues. Germline lookup yields CDR1 SGDLS and CDR2 YYNGEE. Written as DNA, the CDR3 is TGTGCCAGCAGCGCCGGTACAGGGAGCGGCTACACCTTC. This codes for CASSAGTGSGYTF.

The chain couples TRBV20-1 to TRBJ2-7; D unclear. Trimming stripped 7 bases from V and 0 bases from J, with 13 bases between. Germline-derived CDR1 and CDR2 are DFQATT and SNEGSKA (reference sequence). This CDR3 spans 13 amino acids. CDR3 nucleotide sequence: TGCAGTGTGATACACAGCGACTCCTACGAGCAGTACGTC. It yields the protein CSVIHSDSYEQYV.

The rearrangement uses TRBV4-2 and TRBJ1-1; TRBD1 aligns across 7 bases. Germline lookup yields CDR1 LGHNA and CDR2 YNFKEQ. This CDR3 contains 14 residues. V shed 4 bases, J shed 1 base, and the junction held 3 bases outside the gene matches. CDR3 nucleotide sequence: TGTGCCAGCAGCCCCAGGGGGGGGAACACTGAAGCTTTCTTT. Translating it yields CASSPRGGNTEAFF.

The chain is built from TRBV25-1 and TRBJ2-3, with TRBD2 matching 12 bases. J was trimmed by 4 bases and V by 1 base; bases with no gene match: 6. The CDR3 runs 17 residues. Germline V gene data show CDR1 as MGHDK and CDR2 as SYGVNS. DNA of the CDR3: TGTGCCAGCAGTGAATCGTCTAGCGGGAGGGCCCCAGATACGCAGTATTTT. It translates to CASSESSSGRAPDTQYF.

This chain uses TRBV20-1 with TRBJ2-7; 9 bases are shared with TRBD1. J was trimmed by 1 base and V by 3 bases; bases with no gene match: 7. Germline V CDR1 and CDR2: DFQATT, SNEGSKA (reference sequence). The length of the CDR3 is 15 residues. Here the CDR3 DNA reads TGCAGTGCTAGGGCAGGACAGGGGTGGTCCTACGAGCAGTACTTC. Its translation: CSARAGQGWSYEQYF.

There are a few counts of this clonotype. This chain links TRBV7-9 with TRBJ2-5; D is unresolved. Looked up from germline, CDR1 is SEHNR and CDR2 is FQNEAQ (reference sequence). This CDR3 spans 15 amino acids. The V gene lost 4 bases and the J gene lost 0 bases, with 12 bases spanning the gap. The CDR3 nucleotides are TGTGCCAGCAGCTCGACGGACGATTACCAAGAGACCCAGTACTTC. Translating gives CASSSTDDYQETQYF.

This clonotype was recorded a few times. The rearrangement links TRBV5-6 to TRBJ2-3; D is perhaps TRBD1 (5 bases). The CDR3 has 16 residues. The ends were cut back, 0 bases at V and 3 bases at J, with 14 bases in the middle. The germline CDR1 and CDR2 sequences are SGHDT and YYEEEE. The CDR3 sequence is CASSLGGSASTDTQYF. CDR3 in DNA: TGTGCCAGCAGCTTGGGGGGCAGCGCCTCGACAGATACGCAGTATTTT.

The sample holds a few counts of this clonotype. CDR3 residues: CATSRDPDSYNQPQHF. For the CDR3, the DNA is TGTGCCACCAGCAGAGATCCGGACAGCTACAATCAGCCCCAGCATTTT. The gene calls are TRBV15 and TRBJ1-5, with TRBD1 as a possible D gene (6 bases). This CDR3 comprises 16 residues. Between the trimmed V and J ends, which lost 0 bases and 3 bases, there was a span of 12 bases. Germline V gene data show CDR1 as LNHNV and CDR2 as YYDKDF (reference sequence).